This T cell receptor beta chain is from a study of OX40 agonist ivuxolimab in advanced cancers. Profiling relied on immunoSEQ multiplex PCR, and the TCRdb table lists in-frame clones only, not all of them. There are about 100,000 clones in the sample; about 91% occur only once, and about 0.17% lies in the top ten. V was trimmed by 6 bases and J by 0 bases, leaving 12 bases between them. From germline, CDR1 is MNHNY and CDR2 SVGAGI (reference sequence). The CDR3 length is 15 residues. The TCR was taken from an adult with an advanced solid tumor such as melanoma, head and neck, liver or kidney cancer. The V gene is TRBV6-6, the J gene TRBJ1-5, with a possible D match to TRBD1 (5 bases). The material sequenced was CD4+ or CD8+ T cells sorted from blood, taken in a trial of the OX40 agonist ivuxolimab. CDR3 sequence reads: CASRGQGNSNQPQHF. In DNA, the CDR3 is TGTGCCAGCAGGGGGCAGGGCAATAGCAATCAGCCCCAGCATTTT.